One sample yielded the 11 T cell receptor beta chains listed below, sequenced in a study of cytotoxic CD8 clonotypes in ibrutinib-treated CLL. This table comes from immunoSEQ multiplex PCR, and its TCRdb copy is limited to in-frame clones, with some not included. The sample has about 130,000 clones, about four fifths seen once. This material consisted of PBMCs, taken after 12 months of ibrutinib treatment. These receptors came from a human donor with chronic lymphocytic leukemia.

The chain joins TRBV7-9 to TRBJ2-1; a possible D gene is TRBD1 (6 bases). Germline CDR1 and CDR2: SEHNR and FQNEAQ (reference sequence). This CDR3 is 16 amino acids long. V shed 2 bases and J shed 6 bases, with 17 bases lying between them. The CDR3: CASSLTPGAKSNEQFF. In DNA form, the CDR3 reads TGTGCCAGCAGCTTAACCCCAGGGGCCAAGTCCAATGAGCAGTTCTTC.

The gene calls are TRBV18 and TRBJ2-7; the match to TRBD2 covers 8 bases. V trimming: 3 bases; J trimming: 5 bases; junction bases outside the gene matches: 9. Germline assignment: CDR1 KGHSH and CDR2 LQKENI. The CDR3 spans 15 residues. CDR3 sequence: CASSPGREAFDEQYF. CDR3 bases: TGTGCCAGCTCACCTGGGCGGGAGGCTTTTGACGAGCAGTACTTC. Filled out from reference TRBV18 and TRBJ2-7, the complete variable domain reads NAGVMQNPRHLVRRRGQEARLRCSPMKGHSHVYWYRQLPEEGLKFMVYLQKENIIDESGMPKERFSAEFPKEGPSILRIQQVVRGDSAAYFCASSPGREAFDEQYFGPGTRLTVT.

CDR3: CASSRNRGSIRGNQPQHF. Written as DNA, the CDR3 is TGTGCCAGCAGCCGAAACAGGGGTAGCATAAGGGGCAATCAGCCCCAGCATTTT. The V and J genes are TRBV7-2 and TRBJ1-5, with TRBD1 matching over 7 bases. V lost 5 bases to trimming and J lost 2 bases; unmatched junction nucleotides: 15. Germline lookup yields CDR1 SGHTA and CDR2 FQGNSA. The CDR3 sequence is 18 residues long.

This chain joins TRBV18 and TRBJ1-1; D uncertain. V was shortened by 0 bases and J by 5 bases, with 10 bases between the two germline ends. The CDR3 is 14 amino acids. The V gene's germline CDR1 is KGHSH and CDR2 LQKENI. Here the CDR3 reads CASSPPRRETEAFF. CDR3 sequence (DNA): TGTGCCAGCTCACCACCGCGGAGGGAGACTGAAGCTTTCTTT.

V usage is TRBV2 and J usage is TRBJ2-2; D unresolved. The CDR3 loop spans 12 amino acids. Germline V gene lookup returns CDR1 SNHLY and CDR2 FYNNEI. V lost 1 base and J 6 bases, leaving 3 bases between the germline ends. The CDR3 is CASSEDPGELFF. In nucleotides, the CDR3 is TGTGCCAGCAGTGAAGACCCCGGGGAGCTGTTTTTT. The variable domain in full, with the rest retrieved from reference TRBV2 and TRBJ2-2, is EPEVTQTPSHQVTQMGQEVILRCVPISNHLYFYWYRQILGQKVEFLVSFYNNEISEKSEIFDDQFSVERPDGSNFTLKIRSTKLEDSAMYFCASSEDPGELFFGEGSRLTVL.

The chain joins TRBV19 to TRBJ1-1; TRBD1 is a possible D gene (6 bases). This CDR3 spans 14 amino acids. Trimming pared 9 bases from V and 1 base from J, leaving 15 bases between. Germline CDR1 is LNHDA and CDR2 is SQIVND (reference sequence). CDR3 DNA: TGTGCCAGCAGCAAGACAGGTACGAACACTGAAGCTTTCTTT. The encoded protein is CASSKTGTNTEAFF.

V gene TRBV9 combines with J gene TRBJ2-7; 7 nucleotides match TRBD2. Germline CDR1 SGDLS, CDR2 YYNGEE. This CDR3 contains 15 residues. V lost 2 bases, J lost 0 bases, and 5 bases stayed unmatched. The CDR3, as DNA: TGTGCCAGCAGCGTCGGCGGGAGTGGCTCCTACGAGCAGTACTTC. Amino acids: CASSVGGSGSYEQYF.

This clone has more than one count but fewer than ten. The rearrangement links TRBV6-1 to TRBJ2-7, with 14 nucleotides matching TRBD2. CDR3 length: 19 amino acids. Trimming took 4 bases from V and 0 from J; bases not matched to a gene: 11. Germline V gives CDR1 MNHNS, CDR2 SASEGT. CDR3 sequence (DNA): TGTGCCAGCAGTGTTCGACTAGCGGGAGGGCTTTATACCTCCTACGAGCAGTACTTC. This sequence encodes CASSVRLAGGLYTSYEQYF.

This chain connects TRBV27 to TRBJ2-3, with 9 bases fitting TRBD2. V shed 5 bases and J 1 base; nucleotides not matched to a gene: 7. The CDR3 consists of 16 residues. Germline V gives CDR1 MNHEY, CDR2 SMNVEV (reference sequence). The CDR3 region is CASSPRLAEGTDTQYF. DNA for the CDR3: TGTGCCAGCAGTCCGCGACTAGCGGAAGGCACAGATACGCAGTATTTT.

The chain couples TRBV6-1 to TRBJ1-5; D is ambiguous. The V end lost 7 bases, the J end lost 3 bases, and 16 bases lay between the germline ends. The germline CDR1 and CDR2 sequences are MNHNS and SASEGT. The length of the CDR3 is 15 residues. CDR3 sequence reads: CASTRTWGNNQPQHF. The CDR3 DNA reads TGTGCCAGCACCCGAACTTGGGGAAACAATCAGCCCCAGCATTTT.

This sequence joins TRBV5-1 and TRBJ2-6; D is unresolved. Germline-derived CDR1 and CDR2 are SGHRS and YFSETQ. Deletions cut 6 bases from V and 0 bases from J, with 16 bases between. CDR3 length equals 17 residues. The CDR3 DNA is TGCGCCAGCATCCCGGGCGGAGCTAGCTCTGGGGCCAACGTCCTGACTTTC. Encoded protein: CASIPGGASSGANVLTF.